These 18 T cell receptor beta chains were sequenced from one sample in a study of shared clonotypes between healthy human individuals (dated by TCRdb to 2018 to 2021). Library construction relied on the immunoSEQ multiplex PCR assay. What TCRdb holds here is the immuneACCESS table cut down to in-frame rearrangements. Part of the clones is not present; checked against another copy, under half of the missing clones reflect an unresolved V gene, and the others are unexplained. Within this sample are over a million clones, with over 95% of them counted one time only. The ten largest clones take up about 1% of the sample. Sequenced material: naive CD4+ T cells sorted from blood. In light of the paper, this sample's cell subset or site label describes: CD45RA+ positively selected. The receptors stem from a man younger than 40 in good health.

Note on this clone: This CDR3 is also generated by other DNA sequences in the sample. The chain uses TRBV6-5 and TRBJ2-7; D possibly corresponds to TRBD1 (6 bases). From germline, CDR1 is MNHEY and CDR2 SVGAGI. Trimming shortened V by 0 bases and J by 5 bases, and 14 bases separated the two germline ends. This CDR3 region has 15 residues. The CDR3 reads CASSYSRQGRHEQYF. The DNA for the CDR3 is TGTGCCAGCAGTTACTCAAGGCAGGGGCGCCACGAGCAGTACTTC.

This rearrangement joins TRBV5-6 to TRBJ1-2; D not certain. The CDR3 contains 12 residues. V gave up 5 bases and J gave up 4 bases, with 9 bases separating them. CDR1 is SGHDT, CDR2 YYEEEE, per germline. The CDR3 here is CASRSGIYGYTF. The CDR3 DNA reads as TGTGCCAGCAGATCGGGAATCTATGGCTACACCTTC.

This clone was seen a few times. The chain is built from TRBV27 and TRBJ2-2; D is uncertain. Per the germline V gene, CDR1 is MNHEY and CDR2 is SMNVEV (reference sequence). Trimming left V 0 bases short and J 8 bases short, with 16 bases between. This CDR3 has 16 residues. This chain's CDR3 is CASSLSDWFGTGELFF. The CDR3 region has the DNA TGTGCCAGCAGTTTATCAGACTGGTTCGGAACAGGGGAGCTGTTTTTT.

The chain combines TRBV9 with TRBJ2-1; TRBD2 matches 9 bases. This CDR3 has 16 residues. V shed 3 bases and J 1 base; nucleotides not matched to a gene: 5. The germline gives CDR1 SGDLS, CDR2 YYNGEE. The CDR3 nucleotides read TGTGCCAGCAGCGGAGGGACTAGCCCTTCCTACAATGAGCAGTTCTTC. Protein: CASSGGTSPSYNEQFF.

The gene calls are TRBV2 and TRBJ2-5, with D possibly TRBD1 on 5 matching bases. The CDR3 covers 13 residues. V dropped 5 bases and J dropped 4 bases, with 11 bases sitting between them. CDR1 SNHLY and CDR2 FYNNEI come from the germline V gene. The CDR3 spells CASSTRTRETQYF. CDR3 DNA: TGTGCCAGCAGTACACGGACACGAGAGACCCAGTACTTC.

This clone was detected only a few times. Other DNA sequences from this sample encode an identical CDR3 as well. The CDR3 DNA reads TGTGCCAGCAGTTACTCGGGTGAGCAGTACTTC. This codes for CASSYSGEQYF. V and J are TRBV6-5 and TRBJ2-7; D remains ambiguous. Trimming took off 0 bases at V and 7 bases at J, with 4 bases between the two ends. The CDR3 is made up of 11 amino acids. Germline values: CDR1 MNHEY, CDR2 SVGAGI.

The chain uses TRBV4-3 and TRBJ1-2; D remains ambiguous. The CDR3 is made up of 14 amino acids. V lost 1 base, J lost 2 bases, and 8 bases lay in between. The germline V gene encodes CDR1 LGHNA and CDR2 YSLEER. CDR3 protein: CASSQVGSNYGYTF. The CDR3 DNA follows: TGCGCCAGCAGCCAAGTAGGGTCGAACTATGGCTACACCTTC.

The V call is TRBV5-5, the J call TRBJ2-5, with TRBD1 matching 9 bases. CDR3 size: 15 residues. Germline assignment: CDR1 SGHKS and CDR2 YYEKEE (reference sequence). V shed 2 bases, J shed 5 bases, and the junction held 7 bases outside the gene matches. CDR3 nucleotide sequence: TGTGCCAGCAGCTTAGGGACAGGGCGTGTGGAGACCCAGTACTTC. This translates into CASSLGTGRVETQYF. The variable domain in full, with the rest retrieved from reference TRBV5-5 and TRBJ2-5, is DAGVTQSPTHLIKTRGQQVTLRCSPISGHKSVSWYQQVLGQGPQFIFQYYEKEERGRGNFPDRFSARQFPNYSSELNVNALLLGDSALYLCASSLGTGRVETQYFGPGTRLLVL.

The V and J genes are TRBV7-9 and TRBJ1-4; 9 bases are a match to TRBD1. Germline V gene sequence: CDR1 SEHNR, CDR2 FQNEAQ (reference sequence). This CDR3 is built from 14 residues. With V trimmed by 5 bases and J by 7 bases, 5 bases remained unmatched. CDR3 residues: CASSIGQGPEKLFF. The CDR3 DNA reads as TGTGCCAGCAGCATCGGACAGGGGCCTGAAAAACTGTTTTTT.

The chain recombines TRBV4-1 with TRBJ2-1; 7 positions match TRBD1. The CDR3 loop spans 16 amino acids. The V segment lost 3 bases and the J segment 2 bases; nucleotides outside the gene matches: 7. Germline V gives CDR1 MGHRA, CDR2 YSYEKL. The CDR3 spells CASSHSPQGPYNEQFF. The DNA for the CDR3 is TGCGCCAGCAGCCATAGTCCACAGGGGCCCTACAATGAGCAGTTCTTC.

The CDR3 region is CASSPPAQPEKLFF. The CDR3 DNA reads TGTGCCAGCTCACCACCGGCACAGCCCGAAAAACTGTTTTTT. V is TRBV18 and J is TRBJ1-4, with no clear D. Germline V gives CDR1 KGHSH, CDR2 LQKENI. The CDR3 runs to 14 residues. V dropped 0 bases and J dropped 8 bases, with 10 bases sitting between them.

CDR3 nucleotide sequence: TGTGCCAGCTCACAAAACGAGAAGGGCGAGCAGTACTTC. Its protein is CASSQNEKGEQYF. The chain joins TRBV18 to TRBJ2-7; no reliable D call. CDR1 KGHSH and CDR2 LQKENI come from the germline V gene. CDR3 length: 13 amino acids. Trimming removed 4 bases from V and 6 bases from J, with 13 bases in between. Full variable domain (remainder filled in from reference TRBV18 and TRBJ2-7): NAGVMQNPRHLVRRRGQEARLRCSPMKGHSHVYWYRQLPEEGLKFMVYLQKENIIDESGMPKERFSAEFPKEGPSILRIQQVVRGDSAAYFCASSQNEKGEQYFGPGTRLTVT.

The V call is TRBV4-1, the J call TRBJ2-5, with D uncertain. V was cut by 1 base and J by 5 bases, with 17 bases left in between. CDR1 is MGHRA, CDR2 YSYEKL, per germline. The CDR3 covers 16 residues. Here the CDR3 DNA reads TGCGCCAGCAGCCAAGGACAAGACGCGATACGGGAGACCCAGTACTTC. Translation gives CASSQGQDAIRETQYF.

The chain carries TRBV18 and TRBJ2-7; tentative D call: TRBD1 (6 bases). CDR3 size: 17 residues. The germline gives CDR1 KGHSH, CDR2 LQKENI. The germline V and J ends were trimmed by 2 bases and 7 bases, with 24 bases remaining between them. In DNA form, the CDR3 reads TGTGCCAGCTCACCAACCGGACAGAGCAGTTTCCAAGCAGAGCAGTACTTC. Protein: CASSPTGQSSFQAEQYF.

The chain carries TRBV5-8 and TRBJ2-7, with no clear D. CDR3 length equals 14 residues. V gave up 5 bases and J gave up 3 bases, with 15 bases separating them. Germline V gene lookup returns CDR1 SGHTS and CDR2 YDEGEE. CDR3 DNA sequence: TGTGCCAGCAGTGCTGGGTCAGATCACTACGAGCAGTACTTC. Amino acid sequence: CASSAGSDHYEQYF.

V and J are TRBV28 and TRBJ2-5; D unresolved. Per the germline V gene, CDR1 is MDHEN and CDR2 is SYDVKM. Trimming cost V 2 bases and J 2 bases, with 9 bases left between them. This CDR3 contains 14 residues. In DNA form, the CDR3 reads TGTGCCAGCAGTTTAAGGCAGCCTCAAGAGACCCAGTACTTC. This sequence encodes CASSLRQPQETQYF.

The gene calls are TRBV5-1 and TRBJ2-7; the D is unclear. The CDR3 totals 15 residues. Trimming removed 1 base from V and 2 bases from J, with 13 bases in between. Germline V gene lookup returns CDR1 SGHRS and CDR2 YFSETQ. The CDR3 DNA is TGCGCCAGCAGCTTGTTTGCCAGAAACCCCTACGAGCAGTACTTC. Encoded protein: CASSLFARNPYEQYF.

The chain joins TRBV30 to TRBJ1-2; 9 bases match TRBD1. Germline CDR1 is GTSNPN and CDR2 is SVGIG (reference sequence). V shed 7 bases and J 6 bases; nucleotides not matched to a gene: 6. The CDR3 contains 12 residues. CDR3 loop: CAYKGQGDGYTF. The CDR3 DNA reads TGTGCCTACAAGGGACAGGGAGATGGCTACACCTTC.